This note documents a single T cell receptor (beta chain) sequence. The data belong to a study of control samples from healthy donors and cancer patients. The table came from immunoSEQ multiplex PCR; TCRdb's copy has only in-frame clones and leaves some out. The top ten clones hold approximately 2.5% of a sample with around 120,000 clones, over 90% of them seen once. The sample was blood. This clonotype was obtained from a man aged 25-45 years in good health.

CDR3 sequence reads: CASSGGYRHGYTF. CDR3 bases: TGTGCCAGCAGTGGGGGGTATAGGCATGGCTACACCTTC. The chain employs TRBV27 and TRBJ1-2; D possibly corresponds to TRBD1 (5 bases). The CDR3 is made up of 13 amino acids. Trimming stripped 5 bases from V and 6 bases from J, with 13 bases between. Germline assignment: CDR1 MNHEY and CDR2 SMNVEV (reference sequence).